This T cell receptor beta chain was sequenced in a study of shared T cell receptors in the human thymus. Germline V gives CDR1 ENHRY, CDR2 SYGVKD. V lost 8 bases and J lost 2, with 16 bases in between. The CDR3 runs to 15 residues. The table came from immunoSEQ multiplex PCR; TCRdb's copy has only in-frame clones and leaves some out. The sample has 600,000 or so clones, 87% seen once. The same data also went into a second study, on human thymus T cells. That work adds: All donors were healthy Finnish infants who were undergoing corrective surgery to treat congenital heart defects. Resections that were taken during corrective heart surgery supplied the thymus tissue. Seemingly biased V and J gene usage marked thymic and blood repertoires. Related research has reported that thymic repertoires overlap highly among unrelated individuals.

This TCR derives from a boy under three years old with a congenital heart defect. Input material: thymocytes. V gene TRBV10-3 combines with J gene TRBJ2-1; D may be TRBD2 (5 bases). CDR3 residues: CAIGGEGNAYNEQFF. The CDR3 DNA follows: TGTGCCATCGGAGGTGAGGGAAACGCCTACAATGAGCAGTTCTTC.